This TCR beta chain originates from a study of T cells in Graves' hyperthyroidism and ophthalmopathy. RNA transcripts gave rise to amplified TCR beta CDR3 regions. The TCR CDR3 was amplified in a first-round RT-PCR using the HTBI primer set. TCRdb used MiXCR to reprocess the multiplex PCR reads, holding one entry per CDR3 protein. The sample yields some 770,000 distinct CDR3 sequences, roughly 15% seen once. The germline gives CDR1 SGHRS, CDR2 YFSETQ. V lost 5 bases, J lost 7 bases, and 9 bases lay in between. The length of the CDR3 is 12 residues. This clonotype was detected a few times. Sequencing input: blood. The gene calls are TRBV5-1 and TRBJ1-4; D gene unclear. The TCR comes from a man aged 18-30 years with Graves' hyperthyroidism. CDR3 loop: CASRGSGEKLFF. The CDR3 DNA is TGCGCCAGCAGAGGGAGTGGTGAAAAACTGTTTTTT.